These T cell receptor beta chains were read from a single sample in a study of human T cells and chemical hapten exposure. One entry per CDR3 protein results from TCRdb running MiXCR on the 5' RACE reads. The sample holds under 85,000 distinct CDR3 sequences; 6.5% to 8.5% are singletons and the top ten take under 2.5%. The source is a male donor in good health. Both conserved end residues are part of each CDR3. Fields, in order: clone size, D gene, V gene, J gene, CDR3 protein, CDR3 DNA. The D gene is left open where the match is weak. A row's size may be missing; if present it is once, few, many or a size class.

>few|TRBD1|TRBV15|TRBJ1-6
CATSSFIGTGKSPLHF
TGTGCCACCAGCTCTTTTATCGGGACAGGGAAATCACCCCTCCACTTT
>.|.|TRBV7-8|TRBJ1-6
CASSVREGGNSPLHF
TGTGCCAGCAGCGTCAGGGAGGGGGGGAATTCACCCCTCCACTTT
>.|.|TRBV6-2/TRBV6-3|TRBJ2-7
CASSYSWLEQYF
TGTGCCAGCAGTTACTCGTGGTTGGAGCAGTACTTC
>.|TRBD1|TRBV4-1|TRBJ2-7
CASSQELQGNYEQYF
TGCGCCAGCAGCCAAGAACTACAGGGGAACTACGAGCAGTACTTC
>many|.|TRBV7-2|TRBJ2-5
CASSLTLEETQYF
TGTGCCAGCAGCTTAACCCTAGAAGAGACCCAGTACTTC
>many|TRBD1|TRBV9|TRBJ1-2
CASSAGQGLYGYTF
TGTGCCAGCAGCGCCGGACAGGGGCTCTATGGCTACACCTTC
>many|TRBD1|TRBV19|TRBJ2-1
CASSRKTGAKNEQFF
TGTGCCAGTAGTAGGAAGACAGGGGCGAAGAATGAGCAGTTCTTC
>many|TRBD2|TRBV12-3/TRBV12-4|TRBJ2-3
CASSRGGRTDTQYF
TGTGCCAGCAGTCGGGGGGGTCGCACAGATACGCAGTATTTT
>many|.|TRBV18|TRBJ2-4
CASSPPSVAKNIQYF
TGTGCCAGCTCACCACCGTCGGTAGCCAAAAACATTCAGTACTTC
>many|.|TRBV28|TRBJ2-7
CASSTRVYEQYF
TGTGCCAGCAGTACCAGGGTCTACGAGCAGTACTTC
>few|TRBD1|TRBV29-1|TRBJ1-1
CSVCGQDTEAFF
TGCAGCGTATGCGGACAGGACACTGAAGCTTTCTTT
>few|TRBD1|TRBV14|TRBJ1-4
CASSQVTGITEKLFF
TGTGCCAGCAGCCAAGTGACAGGGATTACTGAAAAACTGTTTTTT
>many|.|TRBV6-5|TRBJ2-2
CASSYSRGALNPGELFF
TGTGCCAGCAGTTACTCGCGGGGCGCCTTAAATCCCGGGGAGCTGTTTTTT
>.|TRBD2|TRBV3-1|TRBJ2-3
CASSPSGRDADTQYF
TGTGCCAGCAGCCCCAGCGGGAGGGACGCAGATACGCAGTATTTT
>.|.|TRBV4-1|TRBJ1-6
CASSRGFRGWILSNSPLHF
TGCGCCAGCAGCCGCGGATTTCGGGGATGGATCCTTAGCAATTCACCCCTCCACTTT
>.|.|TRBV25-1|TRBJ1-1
CASSEFGTEAFF
TGTGCCAGCAGTGAATTCGGCACTGAAGCTTTCTTT
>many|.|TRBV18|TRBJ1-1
CASSPGSLGTEAFF
TGTGCCAGCTCACCAGGGTCGTTGGGCACTGAAGCTTTCTTT
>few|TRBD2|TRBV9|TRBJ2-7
CASSAASGIRYEQYF
TGTGCCAGCAGCGCCGCTAGCGGGATTCGATACGAGCAGTACTTC
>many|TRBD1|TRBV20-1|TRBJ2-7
CSARDGQGTYEQYF
TGCAGTGCTAGAGATGGACAGGGGACCTACGAGCAGTACTTC
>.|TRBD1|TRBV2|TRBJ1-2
CASSETGSNYGDTF
TGTGCCAGCAGCGAGACAGGGTCGAACTATGGCGACACCTTC
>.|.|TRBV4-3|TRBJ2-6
CASSQRVVSGANVPTF
TGCGCCAGCAGCCAACGGGTTGTCTCTGGGGCCAACGTCCCGACTTTC
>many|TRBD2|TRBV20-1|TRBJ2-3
CSARDVRGLAGSTDTQYF
TGCAGTGCTAGAGATGTTAGAGGACTAGCGGGAAGCACAGATACGCAGTATTTT
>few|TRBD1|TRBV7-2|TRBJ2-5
CASSSRQGAETQYF
TGTGCCAGCAGCTCGAGACAGGGGGCTGAGACCCAGTACTTC
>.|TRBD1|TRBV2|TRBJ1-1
CASSDRGSLTEAFF
TGTGCCAGCAGTGACAGGGGGTCTCTCACTGAAGCTTTCTTT
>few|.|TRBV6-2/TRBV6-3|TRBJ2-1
CATRTMNNEQFF
TGTGCCACCCGGACCATGAACAATGAGCAGTTCTTC
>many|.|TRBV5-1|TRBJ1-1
CASGQSMNTEAFF
TGCGCCAGTGGACAGTCCATGAACACTGAAGCTTTCTTT
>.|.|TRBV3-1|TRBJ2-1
CASSQDRERGNEQFF
TGTGCCAGCAGCCAAGATCGGGAAAGGGGGAACGAGCAGTTCTTC
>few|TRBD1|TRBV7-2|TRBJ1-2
CASSTRTGDRNGYTF
TGTGCCAGCAGCACAAGGACAGGGGATCGCAATGGCTACACCTTC
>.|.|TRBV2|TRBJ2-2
CASSAERTRELFF
TGTGCCAGCAGTGCGGAGCGGACCAGGGAGCTGTTTTTT
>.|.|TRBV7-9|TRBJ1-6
CASNKGSYNSPLHF
TGTGCCAGCAATAAGGGCTCCTATAATTCACCCCTCCACTTT
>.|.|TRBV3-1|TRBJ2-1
CASSQADRSINEQFF
TGTGCCAGCAGCCAAGCCGACAGGTCGATCAATGAGCAGTTCTTC
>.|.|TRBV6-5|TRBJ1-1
CASSYSRQANTEAFF
TGTGCCAGCAGTTACTCTCGACAGGCGAACACTGAAGCTTTCTTT
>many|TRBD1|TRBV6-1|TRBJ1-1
CASSALDRGVGTEAFF
TGTGCCAGCAGTGCTTTGGACAGGGGGGTAGGGACTGAAGCTTTCTTT
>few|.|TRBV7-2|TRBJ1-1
CASSLVGQGEAFF
TGTGCCAGCAGCTTAGTAGGTCAGGGGGAAGCTTTCTTT
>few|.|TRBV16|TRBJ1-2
CASSHEGWGDYGYTF
TGTGCCAGCAGCCATGAGGGTTGGGGAGACTATGGCTACACCTTC
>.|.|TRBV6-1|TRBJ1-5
CASSERDAGFNQPQHF
TGTGCCAGCAGTGAGAGGGACGCAGGATTCAATCAGCCCCAGCATTTT
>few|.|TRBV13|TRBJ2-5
CASSFAMQGWETQYF
TGTGCCAGCAGCTTCGCGATGCAGGGGTGGGAGACCCAGTACTTC
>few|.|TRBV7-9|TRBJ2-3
CASSLHQGGTDTQYF
TGTGCCAGCAGCTTACATCAGGGGGGGACAGATACGCAGTATTTT
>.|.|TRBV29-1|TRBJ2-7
CSALSGSSYEQYF
TGCAGCGCGCTTAGCGGTAGCTCCTACGAGCAGTACTTC
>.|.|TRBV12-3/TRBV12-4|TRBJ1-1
CASSTGTKAEAFF
TGTGCCAGCAGTACCGGGACAAAGGCTGAAGCTTTCTTT
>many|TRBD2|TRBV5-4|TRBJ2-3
CASSGGGGAYPRTDTQYF
TGTGCCAGCAGCGGGGGCGGGGGGGCCTACCCTCGCACAGATACGCAGTATTTT
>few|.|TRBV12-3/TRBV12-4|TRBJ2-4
CASSSRPNIQYF
TGTGCCAGCAGTTCGCGCCCGAACATTCAGTACTTC
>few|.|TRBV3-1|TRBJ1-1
CASSPEGHYGAFF
TGTGCCAGCAGCCCTGAAGGGCATTATGGAGCTTTCTTT
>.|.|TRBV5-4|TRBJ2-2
CASSLGGSGELFF
TGTGCCAGCAGCTTGGGAGGGAGCGGGGAGCTGTTTTTT
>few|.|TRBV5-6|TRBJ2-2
CASSKDRRAGELFF
TGTGCCAGCAGCAAGGACAGGAGGGCCGGGGAGCTGTTTTTT
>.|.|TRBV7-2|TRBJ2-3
CASSFGSADTQYF
TGTGCCAGCAGCTTCGGGTCCGCAGATACGCAGTATTTT
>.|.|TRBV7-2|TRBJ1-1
CASSSPRTMGTEAFF
TGTGCCAGCAGCTCGCCCAGGACTATGGGGACTGAAGCTTTCTTT
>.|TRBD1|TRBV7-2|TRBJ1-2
CASSLVPTGGAGVSGYTF
TGTGCCAGCAGCTTAGTTCCTACAGGGGGCGCGGGAGTCTCTGGCTACACCTTC
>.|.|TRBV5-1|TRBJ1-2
CASSLGPGDPYGYTF
TGCGCCAGCAGCTTGGGGCCAGGGGACCCCTATGGCTACACCTTC
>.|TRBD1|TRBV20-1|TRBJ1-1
CSAPGQGIEAFF
TGCAGTGCTCCGGGACAGGGGATTGAAGCTTTCTTT
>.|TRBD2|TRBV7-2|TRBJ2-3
CASSSEREGRSSLQYF
TGTGCCAGCAGCTCAGAGCGGGAGGGCCGCAGCTCACTGCAGTATTTT
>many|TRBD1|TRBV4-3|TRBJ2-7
CASSQGGDRVHEQYF
TGCGCCAGCAGCCAAGGTGGGGACAGGGTTCACGAGCAGTACTTC
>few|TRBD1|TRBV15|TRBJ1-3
CATSKADREVNTIYF
TGTGCCACCAGCAAAGCGGACAGGGAAGTAAACACCATATATTTT
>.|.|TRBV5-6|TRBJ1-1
CASSLAEFTLNTEAFF
TGTGCCAGCAGCTTGGCGGAGTTCACCCTGAACACTGAAGCTTTCTTT
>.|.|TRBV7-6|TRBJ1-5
CASSRKSNQPQHF
TGTGCCAGCAGTCGAAAGAGCAATCAGCCCCAGCATTTT
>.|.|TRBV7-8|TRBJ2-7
CASSLRGTTRNYEQYF
TGTGCCAGCAGCTTAAGGGGAACGACACGAAACTACGAGCAGTACTTC
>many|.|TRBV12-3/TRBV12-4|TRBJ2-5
CASSPTGPEETQYF
TGTGCCAGCAGTCCCACCGGTCCGGAAGAGACCCAGTACTTC
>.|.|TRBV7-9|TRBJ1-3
CASSLSTTNTIYF
TGTGCCAGCAGCTTATCCACCACGAACACCATATATTTT